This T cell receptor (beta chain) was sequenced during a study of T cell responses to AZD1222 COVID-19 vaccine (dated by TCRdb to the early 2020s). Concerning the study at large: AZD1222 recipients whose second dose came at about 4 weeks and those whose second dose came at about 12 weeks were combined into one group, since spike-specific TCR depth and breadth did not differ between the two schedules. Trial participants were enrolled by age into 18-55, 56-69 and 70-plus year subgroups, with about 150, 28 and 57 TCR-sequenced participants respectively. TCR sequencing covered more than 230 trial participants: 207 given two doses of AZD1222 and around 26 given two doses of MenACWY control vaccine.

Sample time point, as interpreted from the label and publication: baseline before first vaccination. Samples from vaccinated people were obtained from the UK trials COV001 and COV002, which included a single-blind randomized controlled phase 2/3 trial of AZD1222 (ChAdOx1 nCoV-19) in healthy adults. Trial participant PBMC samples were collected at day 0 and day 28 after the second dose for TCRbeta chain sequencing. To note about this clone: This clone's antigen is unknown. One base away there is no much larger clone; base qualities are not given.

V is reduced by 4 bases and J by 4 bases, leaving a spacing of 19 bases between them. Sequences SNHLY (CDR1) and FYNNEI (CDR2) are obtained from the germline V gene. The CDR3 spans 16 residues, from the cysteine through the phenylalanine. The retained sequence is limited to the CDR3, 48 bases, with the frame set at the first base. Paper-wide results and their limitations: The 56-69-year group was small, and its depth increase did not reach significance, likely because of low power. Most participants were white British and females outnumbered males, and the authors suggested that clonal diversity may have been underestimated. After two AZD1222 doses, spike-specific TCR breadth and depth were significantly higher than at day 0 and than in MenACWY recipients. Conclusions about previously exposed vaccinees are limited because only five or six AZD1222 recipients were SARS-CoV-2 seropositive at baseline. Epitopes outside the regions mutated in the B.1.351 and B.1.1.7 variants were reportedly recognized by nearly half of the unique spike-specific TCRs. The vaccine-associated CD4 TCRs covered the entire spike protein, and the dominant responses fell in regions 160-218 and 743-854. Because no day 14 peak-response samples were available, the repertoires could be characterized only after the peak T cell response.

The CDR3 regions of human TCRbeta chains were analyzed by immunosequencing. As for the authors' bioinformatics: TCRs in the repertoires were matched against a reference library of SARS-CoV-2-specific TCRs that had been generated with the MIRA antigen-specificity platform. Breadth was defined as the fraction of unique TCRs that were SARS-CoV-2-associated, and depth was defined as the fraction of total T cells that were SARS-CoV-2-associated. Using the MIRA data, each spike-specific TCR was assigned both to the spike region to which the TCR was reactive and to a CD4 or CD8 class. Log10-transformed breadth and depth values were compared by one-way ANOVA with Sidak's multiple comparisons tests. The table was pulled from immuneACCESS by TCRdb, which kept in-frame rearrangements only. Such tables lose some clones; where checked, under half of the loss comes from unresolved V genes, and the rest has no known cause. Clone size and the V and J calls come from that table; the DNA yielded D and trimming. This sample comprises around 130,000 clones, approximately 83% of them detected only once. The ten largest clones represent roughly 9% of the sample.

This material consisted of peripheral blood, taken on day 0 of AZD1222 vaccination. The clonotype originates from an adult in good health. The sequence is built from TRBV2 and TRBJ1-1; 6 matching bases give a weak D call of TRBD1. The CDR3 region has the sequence CASSGGGARRGTEAFF. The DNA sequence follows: TGTGCCAGCAGTGGTGGGGGGGCACGTAGGGGCACTGAAGCTTTCTTT.